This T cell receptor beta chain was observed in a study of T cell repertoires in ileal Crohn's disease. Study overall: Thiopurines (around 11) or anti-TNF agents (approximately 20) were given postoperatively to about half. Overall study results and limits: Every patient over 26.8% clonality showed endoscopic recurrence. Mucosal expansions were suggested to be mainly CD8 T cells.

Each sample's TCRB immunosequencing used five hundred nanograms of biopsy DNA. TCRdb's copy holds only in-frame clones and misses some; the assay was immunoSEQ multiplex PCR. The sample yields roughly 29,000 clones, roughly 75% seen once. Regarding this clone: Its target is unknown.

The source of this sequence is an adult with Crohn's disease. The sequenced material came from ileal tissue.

The CDR3 nucleotides read TGTGCCAGTAGTGAGGCAAGACAGCCAACCTTC. Residues: CASSEARQPTF. This chain uses TRBV19 with TRBJ1-2; D is perhaps TRBD1 (5 bases). This CDR3 has 11 residues. Germline V lookup: CDR1 LNHDA, CDR2 SQIVND (reference sequence). The V and J ends lost 5 bases and 14 bases respectively, with 15 bases between them. The entire variable domain, with the rest obtained from reference TRBV19 and TRBJ1-2, is as follows: DGGITQSPKYLFRKEGQNVTLSCEQNLNHDAMYWYRQDPGQGLRLIYYSQIVNDFQKGDIAEGYSVSREKKESFPLTVTSAQKNPTAFYLCASSEARQPTFGSGTRLTVV.